This is a list of T cell receptor beta chains from one sample in a study of post-analysis software for immune sequencing data. TCRdb redid the calling of the PCR reads with MiXCR, one entry per CDR3 protein. The table has under 650,000 distinct CDR3 sequences, 40% to 50% seen once. What was sequenced was blood. The source is a girl between 10 and 17 years old with multiple sclerosis. CDR3s include the opening cysteine and the closing phenylalanine or tryptophan. A D gene is named only where the DNA matches it firmly. Clone size appears in some rows only: once, few, many, or a class for an expanded clone.

>few|TRBJ2-7|TRBV29-1|TRBD1
TGCAGCACTGGTGGGACAGGTACCTACGAGCAGTACTTC
CSTGGTGTYEQYF
>-|TRBJ2-3|TRBV5-1|TRBD1
TGCGCCAGCAGCAGGGACAGGGGGGCAGATACGCAGTATTTT
CASSRDRGADTQYF
>few|TRBJ2-5|TRBV12-3/TRBV12-4|-
TGTGCCAGCACCGAGGACCTGCGAGAGACCCAGTACTTC
CASTEDLRETQYF
>-|TRBJ2-3|TRBV7-8|TRBD2
TGTGCCAGCAGCTCGGGACTAGCGGGAGGGTCGGGCACAGATACGCAGTATTTT
CASSSGLAGGSGTDTQYF
>few|TRBJ1-2|TRBV20-1|-
TGCAGCGGGCAGTCGGACGGCTACACCTTC
CSGQSDGYTF
>once|TRBJ2-2|TRBV5-5|TRBD2
TGTGCCAGCAGCTTGGGGTTCGAGGTAGCGGGCACCGGGGAGCTGTTTTTT
CASSLGFEVAGTGELFF
>-|TRBJ1-5|TRBV10-2|-
TGCGCCAGCAGTGACTTGTTGGGGGTTCTCAATCAGCCCCAGCATTTT
CASSDLLGVLNQPQHF
>few|TRBJ2-3|TRBV5-1|TRBD1
TGCGCCAGCAGCCTTACAGGGGGCAGAGATACGCAGTATTTT
CASSLTGGRDTQYF
>-|TRBJ2-1|TRBV3-1|-
TGTGCCAGCAGCCAAGTACGGGACTCTGTAGAATGGTTCTTC
CASSQVRDSVEWFF
>few|TRBJ2-7|TRBV10-3|-
TGTGCCATCAGGGGCTCCCTATCCGAGCAGTACTTC
CAIRGSLSEQYF
>few|TRBJ2-4|TRBV20-1|TRBD1
TGCAGTGCTAGAGGGTCCCGGGACAGGGTTGAAAACATTCAGTACTTC
CSARGSRDRVENIQYF
>-|TRBJ2-7|TRBV7-3|-
TGTGCCAGCAGCTTGCTCAGGGTGAGCGAGCAGTACTTC
CASSLLRVSEQYF
>-|TRBJ2-7|TRBV25-1|-
TGTGCCAGCAGTGCCTCGGGACACATCCTCCCCTACGAGCAGTACTTC
CASSASGHILPYEQYF
>-|TRBJ1-1|TRBV5-1|-
TGCGCCAGCAACTGGCGACAAGGAAACACTGAAGCTTTCTTT
CASNWRQGNTEAFF
>-|TRBJ2-7|TRBV5-1|-
TGCGCCAGCAGCTTGGCACAGACAAGGGGCCCCTACGAGCAGTACTTC
CASSLAQTRGPYEQYF
>few|TRBJ1-4|TRBV5-5|-
TGTGCCAGCAGCTTGGTGGGCGAAGGAGGTGAAAAACTGTTTTTT
CASSLVGEGGEKLFF
>once|TRBJ2-7|TRBV7-2|-
TGTGCCAGCAGCTTAGCGGTGGGGGCCTACGAGCAGTACTTC
CASSLAVGAYEQYF
>few|TRBJ1-2|TRBV12-3/TRBV12-4|-
TGTGCCAGCAGTCAACTTGGGACCTACTATGGCTACACCTTC
CASSQLGTYYGYTF
>-|TRBJ2-3|TRBV20-1|-
TGCAGTGCCCGGCCCTCTGAGACAGATACGCAGTATTTT
CSARPSETDTQYF
>-|TRBJ2-3|TRBV12-3/TRBV12-4|TRBD1
TGTGCCAGCAGTTTAGCGGGGACAGAGATGGATTCGCAGTATTTT
CASSLAGTEMDSQYF
>-|TRBJ2-1|TRBV6-6|TRBD1
TGTGCCACCTGGACAGGGACCTACAATGAGCAGTTCTTC
CATWTGTYNEQFF
>few|TRBJ1-6|TRBV7-2|-
TGTGCCAGCAGCTTCACCCGAAATTCACCCCTCCACTTT
CASSFTRNSPLHF
>-|TRBJ2-7|TRBV30|TRBD2
TGTGCCTGGAGTGGGGGGGGTCAAAGCTACGAGCAGTACTTC
CAWSGGGQSYEQYF
>-|TRBJ2-1|TRBV4-1|-
TGCGCCAGCAGCCAAGAACCGGGCCAGGGGGCGGTAGCGGGAGAGGGTGAGCAGTTCTTC
CASSQEPGQGAVAGEGEQFF
>few|TRBJ2-1|TRBV5-1|TRBD1
TGCGCCAGCAACCAACCGACAGGGGACGAGCAGTTCTTC
CASNQPTGDEQFF
>-|TRBJ2-1|TRBV6-5|-
TGTGCCAGCAGTTACCGGAAAATCTACAATGAGCAGTTCTTC
CASSYRKIYNEQFF
>few|TRBJ2-6|TRBV10-3|-
TGTGCCATCAGTGAGGGACAGTCTGGGGCCAACGTCCTGACTTTC
CAISEGQSGANVLTF
>-|TRBJ1-5|TRBV24-1|-
TGTGCCACCAGTGATCGAGGTCAGCCCCAGCATTTT
CATSDRGQPQHF
>-|TRBJ1-5|TRBV24-1|-
TGTGCCACCAGTGAATCAGGGAATCAGCCCCAGCATTTT
CATSESGNQPQHF
>-|TRBJ2-5|TRBV12-3/TRBV12-4|TRBD1
TGTGCCAGCAGTTTCTCGGGACAGGGGAACCCCGGGACTTGGAAGGAGACCCAGTACTTC
CASSFSGQGNPGTWKETQYF
>few|TRBJ2-7|TRBV5-6|-
TGTGCCAGCAGCTTGGCGGTGTCGGGTGGTTCCTACGAGCAGTACTTC
CASSLAVSGGSYEQYF
>-|TRBJ2-1|TRBV7-2|-
TGTGCCAGCAGGCCAGGCACTACCCTAAACAATGAGCAGTTCTTC
CASRPGTTLNNEQFF
>-|TRBJ2-7|TRBV12-3/TRBV12-4|-
TGTGCCAGCAGGGGCGACACCTACTACGAGCAGTACTTC
CASRGDTYYEQYF
>few|TRBJ2-7|TRBV5-1|TRBD2
TGCGCCAGCAGCTTGACTAGCGGGGGCTACTACGAGCAGTACTTC
CASSLTSGGYYEQYF
>-|TRBJ2-1|TRBV5-1|TRBD2
TGCGCCGGCAGCCGGACTAGCGGGCGCCAGTTCTTC
CAGSRTSGRQFF
>-|TRBJ2-5|TRBV5-6|-
TGTGCCAGCAGCTTTCTTGGCGGGGGACAGGTCCGGGAGACCCAGTACTTC
CASSFLGGGQVRETQYF
>-|TRBJ2-7|TRBV5-6|-
TGTGCCAGCAGCTCCCGGGCCTCCATATCCTACGAGCAGTACTTC
CASSSRASISYEQYF
>-|TRBJ1-2|TRBV2|-
TGTGCCAGCATCGCGACAGGTGTCAACTATGGCTACACCTTC
CASIATGVNYGYTF
>-|TRBJ2-3|TRBV2|-
TGTGCCAGCAGGGATCGGTCAGACACAGATACGCAGTATTTT
CASRDRSDTDTQYF
>-|TRBJ1-1|TRBV7-8|-
TGTGCCAGCAGCGGGACGGCGACCTTCTTGAACACTGAAGCTTTCTTT
CASSGTATFLNTEAFF
>-|TRBJ2-7|TRBV5-1|-
TGCGCCAGCAGCTTGGGGGGGTCGGGGCTCGGAGACGAGCAGTACTTC
CASSLGGSGLGDEQYF